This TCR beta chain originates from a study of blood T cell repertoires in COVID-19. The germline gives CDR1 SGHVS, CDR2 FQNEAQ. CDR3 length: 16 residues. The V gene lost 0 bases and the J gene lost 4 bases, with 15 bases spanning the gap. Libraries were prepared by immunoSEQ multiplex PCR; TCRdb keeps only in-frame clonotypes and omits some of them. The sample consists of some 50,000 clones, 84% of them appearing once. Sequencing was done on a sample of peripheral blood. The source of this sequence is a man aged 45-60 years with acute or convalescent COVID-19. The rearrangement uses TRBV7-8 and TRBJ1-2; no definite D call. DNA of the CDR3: TGTGCCAGCAGCTTAGCGGCGGGAATTGAGGGCTATGGCTACACCTTC. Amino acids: CASSLAAGIEGYGYTF. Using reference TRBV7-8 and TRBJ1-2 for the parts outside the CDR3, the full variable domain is GAGVSQSPRYKVAKRGQDVALRCDPISGHVSLFWYQQALGQGPEFLTYFQNEAQLDKSGLPSDRFFAERPEGSVSTLKIQRTQQEDSAVYLCASSLAAGIEGYGYTFGSGTRLTVV.